The 18 T cell receptor beta chains in this list originate from one sample, sequenced in a study of shared clonotypes between healthy human individuals. Some clones are missing from TCRdb's copy, which holds only in-frame ones; the method was immunoSEQ multiplex PCR. The table records 2 million to 2.5 million clones, approximately 90% of them present only once. Sample: naive CD4+ T cells from PBMCs. Subset given: CD45RA+ positively selected. Receptor source: a man between 18 and 29 years old in good health. Some clones in this sample may be carry-over from other donors' samples.

This chain uses TRBV7-6 with TRBJ2-7; 11 nucleotides agree with TRBD2. V lost 1 base to trimming and J lost 6 bases; unmatched junction nucleotides: 17. The CDR3 loop spans 19 amino acids. Germline CDR1 reads SGHVS; CDR2 reads FNYEAQ. The CDR3 region is CASSLDPRLAGLRGTEQYF. CDR3 bases: TGTGCCAGCAGCTTAGATCCCCGACTAGCGGGACTCCGGGGCACCGAGCAGTACTTC.

The CDR3 region is CASSPQREGRSEQFF. In DNA form, the CDR3 reads TGTGCCAGCTCACCCCAGCGGGAGGGCCGAAGTGAGCAGTTCTTC. The V and J genes are TRBV18 and TRBJ2-1; 10 bases fit TRBD2. V lost 3 bases and J lost 9; bases outside the gene matches: 8. The CDR3 is made up of 15 amino acids. CDR1 and CDR2 from the germline V gene are KGHSH and LQKENI.

With regard to this clone: Within the sample, other DNA sequences also encode this same CDR3. The chain uses TRBV27 and TRBJ2-7; D unclear. The V end was cut by 2 bases, the J end by 2 bases, with 10 bases between. Germline values: CDR1 MNHEY, CDR2 SMNVEV (reference sequence). The CDR3 consists of 14 residues. In nucleotides, the CDR3 is TGTGCCAGCAGTTTACGCCCCGGCCCCTACGAGCAGTACTTC. It translates to CASSLRPGPYEQYF.

The chain links TRBV5-1 to TRBJ2-1, with 9 bases matching TRBD2. Trimming at V came to 4 bases and at J to 9 bases, leaving 14 bases not matched to a gene. CDR1 and CDR2 from the germline V gene are SGHRS and YFSETQ. This CDR3 is 16 amino acids long. The CDR3 spells CASSEGLAGIGGEQFF. As DNA, the CDR3 is TGCGCCAGCAGCGAGGGACTAGCCGGGATAGGCGGTGAGCAGTTCTTC.

V gene TRBV15 combines with J gene TRBJ2-4, with D perhaps TRBD2 (7 bases). Germline loops: CDR1 LNHNV, CDR2 YYDKDF (reference sequence). The CDR3 spans 15 residues. V dropped 5 bases and J dropped 7 bases, with 18 bases sitting between them. The DNA of the CDR3 is TGTGCCACCAGCTGGGGGAGGGGACATTATAACATTCAGTACTTC. Amino acid sequence: CATSWGRGHYNIQYF.

This chain links TRBV6-5 with TRBJ1-1; 9 bases are a match to TRBD1. V lost 2 bases and J lost 4; bases outside the gene matches: 5. Germline V lookup: CDR1 MNHEY, CDR2 SVGAGI. CDR3 length: 15 amino acids. The CDR3 coding sequence is TGTGCCAGCAGTTACCCCGCGACAGGGGGCACTGAAGCTTTCTTT. It encodes CASSYPATGGTEAFF.

The chain is built from TRBV4-1 and TRBJ1-5; D unresolved. The CDR3 is made up of 17 amino acids. V was cut by 2 bases and J by 9 bases, with 23 bases left in between. Germline assignment: CDR1 MGHRA and CDR2 YSYEKL. CDR3 protein: CASSQLFRPQPLLPQHF. CDR3 in DNA: TGCGCCAGCAGCCAATTATTCCGGCCTCAACCTTTGCTGCCCCAGCATTTT.

The genes are TRBV5-5 and TRBJ2-7; unclear D gene. CDR1 is SGHKS and CDR2 is YYEKEE in the germline V gene (reference sequence). This CDR3 contains 14 residues. Trimming removed 0 bases from V and 3 bases from J, with 10 bases in between. The CDR3 DNA is TGTGCCAGCAGCTTGGCGGCATGGAGCTACGAGCAGTACTTC. Amino acids: CASSLAAWSYEQYF.

This sequence joins TRBV18 and TRBJ1-2, with D tentatively TRBD1 (6 bases). Trimming removed 2 bases from V and 4 bases from J, with 14 bases in between. Per the germline V gene, CDR1 is KGHSH and CDR2 is LQKENI. The CDR3 contains 15 residues. The CDR3 sequence: CASSPVGGHGYGYTF. For the CDR3, the DNA is TGTGCCAGCTCACCAGTGGGGGGCCATGGCTATGGCTACACCTTC. Filled out from reference TRBV18 and TRBJ1-2, the complete variable domain reads NAGVMQNPRHLVRRRGQEARLRCSPMKGHSHVYWYRQLPEEGLKFMVYLQKENIIDESGMPKERFSAEFPKEGPSILRIQQVVRGDSAAYFCASSPVGGHGYGYTFGSGTRLTVV.

The DNA of the CDR3 is TGTGCCAGCAGTTACTCGAGGACAGGGGGGAACACTGAAGCTTTCTTT. Residues: CASSYSRTGGNTEAFF. The genes are TRBV6-6 and TRBJ1-1, with TRBD1 identical over 10 bases. The trim removed 0 bases at V and 1 base at J, leaving 2 bases unmatched. Germline values: CDR1 MNHNY, CDR2 SVGAGI (reference sequence). The CDR3 is 16 residues long.

The chain has TRBV7-2 and TRBJ2-3; D ambiguous. Trimming removed 5 bases at V and 2 bases at J, with 11 bases between. The germline V gene has CDR1 SGHTA and CDR2 FQGNSA. The CDR3 is 14 amino acids. The CDR3 sequence is CASSSRPDTDTQYF. For the CDR3, the DNA is TGTGCCAGCAGCAGTCGTCCGGACACAGATACGCAGTATTTT. Using reference TRBV7-2 and TRBJ2-3 for the parts outside the CDR3, the full variable domain is GAGVSQSPSNKVTEKGKDVELRCDPISGHTALYWYRQSLGQGLEFLIYFQGNSAPDKSGLPSDRFSAERTGGSVSTLTIQRTQQEDSAVYLCASSSRPDTDTQYFGPGTRLTVL.

Concerning this clone itself: Distinct nucleotide sequences in the sample also encode this CDR3. The chain couples TRBV5-1 to TRBJ2-5, with D tentatively TRBD1 (6 bases). Germline CDR1 SGHRS, CDR2 YFSETQ. The CDR3 loop spans 13 amino acids. Trimming pared 1 base from V and 5 bases from J, leaving 9 bases between. CDR3 sequence: CASSLQGTETQYF. CDR3 in DNA: TGCGCCAGCAGCTTGCAGGGGACGGAGACCCAGTACTTC.

The chain combines TRBV2 with TRBJ2-7; a weak D match, TRBD2 (6 bases). Trimming left V 3 bases short and J 6 bases short, with 12 bases between. The CDR3 extends over 13 amino acids. CDR1 and CDR2 (germline): SNHLY, FYNNEI. DNA of the CDR3: TGTGCCAGCAGTGACGAGGGGACTGGCGAGCAGTACTTC. This sequence encodes CASSDEGTGEQYF.

Concerning this clone itself: The same CDR3 is also encoded by other DNA sequences in this sample. The genes are TRBV28 and TRBJ1-2, with 9 bases lining up with TRBD1. Looked up from germline, CDR1 is MDHEN and CDR2 is SYDVKM. This CDR3 comprises 15 residues. V lost 5 bases to trimming and J lost 4 bases; unmatched junction nucleotides: 8. CDR3 DNA sequence: TGTGCCAGCAGTACCCTGGGACAGGGATTCTATGGCTACACCTTC. Translated, it gives CASSTLGQGFYGYTF.

This clone showed up just a few times. V and J are TRBV6-6 and TRBJ1-1, with no clear D. The CDR3 loop spans 13 amino acids. V lost 2 bases to trimming and J lost 0 bases, with 4 bases between them. Germline V lookup: CDR1 MNHNY, CDR2 SVGAGI (reference sequence). CDR3 bases: TGTGCCAGCAGTTACAGGATGAACACTGAAGCTTTCTTT. Its protein product is CASSYRMNTEAFF.

This rearrangement joins TRBV11-2 to TRBJ2-2; a weak D match, TRBD2 (5 bases). CDR1 and CDR2 (germline): SGHAT, FQNNGV. The CDR3 spans 13 residues. Trimming took 2 bases from V and 9 from J, leaving 10 bases between them. The CDR3 protein is CASSLKEVRELFF. CDR3 nucleotide sequence: TGTGCCAGCAGCTTAAAGGAGGTGCGGGAGCTGTTTTTT. Drawing the rest from reference TRBV11-2 and TRBJ2-2, the complete variable domain is EAGVAQSPRYKIIEKRQSVAFWCNPISGHATLYWYQQILGQGPKLLIQFQNNGVVDDSQLPKDRFSAERLKGVDSTLKIQPAKLEDSAVYLCASSLKEVRELFFGEGSRLTVL.

The rearrangement joins TRBV30 to TRBJ2-1; TRBD1 matches at 8 bases. CDR1 and CDR2 from the germline V gene are GTSNPN and SVGIG (reference sequence). Trimming cost V 1 base and J 5 bases; bases outside gene matches: 1. The CDR3 consists of 13 residues. This chain's CDR3 is CAWSGTGNNEQFF. The CDR3 DNA follows: TGTGCCTGGAGTGGGACAGGGAACAATGAGCAGTTCTTC.

The chain joins TRBV9 to TRBJ1-1; D is unresolved. The V gene lost 0 bases and the J gene lost 1 base, with 10 bases spanning the gap. Germline V CDR1 and CDR2: SGDLS, YYNGEE. CDR3 length: 15 amino acids. The CDR3 sequence is CASSVASRTNTEAFF. Here the CDR3 DNA reads TGTGCCAGCAGCGTAGCCAGTAGGACGAACACTGAAGCTTTCTTT.